Below are 21 T cell receptor beta chains sequenced from a single sample in a study of T cell responses to AZD1222 COVID-19 vaccine. Only in-frame clones appear in the TCRdb table, and some are missing; sequencing was by immunoSEQ multiplex PCR. Of 95,000 to 150,000 clones in the sample, about nine tenths were seen once. The specimen was peripheral blood, collected on day 0 of AZD1222 vaccination. These receptor sequences come from an adult in good health.

The V and J genes are TRBV11-2 and TRBJ2-1; the D gene is possibly TRBD1 (5 bases). The CDR3 has 17 amino acids. V lost 5 bases and J lost 3, with 20 bases in between. CDR1 is SGHAT and CDR2 is FQNNGV in the germline V gene. The CDR3 DNA follows: TGTGCCAGCAGCCCTCCCGTAGGGGCTGAACGCTACAATGAGCAGTTCTTC. Residues: CASSPPVGAERYNEQFF.

This clone was observed a handful of times. The rearrangement joins TRBV7-3 to TRBJ1-5; maybe TRBD1 (5 bases). V lost 5 bases and J lost 7, with 15 bases in between. Germline-derived CDR1 and CDR2 are SGHTA and FQGTGA. This CDR3 comprises 14 residues. The CDR3 loop is CASSPRQRWQPQHF. CDR3 nucleotide sequence: TGTGCCAGCAGCCCTCGACAGCGCTGGCAGCCCCAGCATTTT.

J is TRBJ2-1 and V is TRBV30, with D maybe TRBD1 (6 bases). Germline V CDR1 and CDR2: GTSNPN, SVGIG (reference sequence). The CDR3 is made up of 19 amino acids. Trimming took 1 base from V and 2 from J, leaving 24 bases between them. The CDR3 nucleotides read TGTGCCTGGAGTGCCTTATCCAGGGGACGCAAGTTTACCTACAATGAGCAGTTCTTC. This encodes CAWSALSRGRKFTYNEQFF.

The chain uses TRBV3-1 (or the pseudogene TRBV3-2) and TRBJ1-2; D may be TRBD1 (5 bases). The ends were cut back, 6 bases at V and 0 bases at J, with 8 bases in the middle. Looked up from germline, CDR1 is LGHDT and CDR2 is YNNKEL (reference sequence). The CDR3 totals 13 residues. Here the CDR3 reads CASRSTANYGYTF. The CDR3 DNA follows: TGTGCCAGCAGGTCGACAGCTAACTATGGCTACACCTTC.

A remark on this clone: The same CDR3 also results from other DNA sequences found in this sample. The chain combines TRBV18 with TRBJ2-3, with 8 bases matching TRBD2. V lost 3 bases to trimming and J lost 0 bases; unmatched junction nucleotides: 2. CDR3 length equals 15 residues. Germline loops: CDR1 KGHSH, CDR2 LQKENI. CDR3 in DNA: TGTGCCAGCTCACCTCTAGCGGGTAGCACAGATACGCAGTATTTT. Encoded protein: CASSPLAGSTDTQYF.

The gene calls are TRBV29-1 and TRBJ2-1, with D perhaps TRBD2 (8 bases). This CDR3 region has 16 residues. The germline V gene has CDR1 SQVTM and CDR2 ANQGSEA. V was clipped by 5 bases and J by 7 bases, with 24 bases between them. CDR3 protein: CSVCGGLRVTGNEQFF. In nucleotides, the CDR3 is TGCAGCGTTTGCGGGGGGCTTCGGGTGACAGGGAATGAGCAGTTCTTC.

The chain joins TRBV19 to TRBJ1-3, with D unclear. Germline CDR1 is LNHDA and CDR2 is SQIVND (reference sequence). CDR3 size: 12 residues. With 6 bases removed from V and 0 bases from J, the gap between germline ends came to 3 bases. The CDR3 is CASRSSGNTIYF. Written as DNA, the CDR3 is TGTGCCAGTAGGAGCTCTGGAAACACCATATATTTT.

The V call is TRBV6-1, the J call TRBJ2-1, with D possibly matching TRBD2 (6 bases). The CDR3 totals 14 residues. In germline, CDR1 is MNHNS, CDR2 SASEGT. The V and J ends lost 3 bases and 4 bases respectively, with 10 bases between them. The CDR3 loop reads CASSEGLAYNEQFF. The CDR3 DNA reads as TGTGCCAGCAGTGAGGGGCTAGCGTACAATGAGCAGTTCTTC.

This clone was detected a few times. The rearrangement links TRBV7-9 to TRBJ2-1, with 8 bases aligning to TRBD2. Losses at the gene ends were 2 bases for V and 2 bases for J; bases not matched to a gene: 2. The CDR3 has 15 amino acids. Germline CDR1 and CDR2: SEHNR and FQNEAQ (reference sequence). The CDR3: CASSLISGAYNEQFF. Written as DNA, the CDR3 is TGTGCCAGCAGCTTAATTAGCGGGGCCTACAATGAGCAGTTCTTC.

The CDR3 sequence: CAISEKGLAGGHETQYF. The DNA for the CDR3 is TGTGCCATCAGTGAGAAAGGACTAGCGGGAGGGCACGAGACCCAGTACTTC. The J gene is TRBJ2-5, the V gene TRBV10-3, with 15 nucleotides matching TRBD2. Germline-derived CDR1 and CDR2 are ENHRY and SYGVKD. Trimming took 2 bases from V and 5 from J; bases not matched to a gene: 6. The CDR3 consists of 17 residues.

The V and J genes are TRBV15 and TRBJ1-6; D is uncertain. V was trimmed by 2 bases and J by 9 bases, leaving 8 bases between them. The CDR3 has 13 amino acids. The germline gives CDR1 LNHNV, CDR2 YYDKDF (reference sequence). For the CDR3, the DNA is TGTGCCACCAGCAGACGGACTGGTTCACCCCTCCACTTT. Protein product: CATSRRTGSPLHF.

This CDR3 reads CASSLALRGYNEQFF. CDR3 bases: TGTGCCAGCAGTTTAGCTCTTCGCGGCTACAATGAGCAGTTCTTC. This chain uses TRBV28 with TRBJ2-1; D remains ambiguous. There are 15 residues in the CDR3. CDR1 is MDHEN, CDR2 SYDVKM, per germline. V lost 2 bases and J 3 bases, leaving 11 bases between the germline ends.

This sequence joins TRBV2 and TRBJ1-1; unclear D gene. The germline V gene encodes CDR1 SNHLY and CDR2 FYNNEI. V gave up 7 bases and J gave up 8 bases, with 20 bases separating them. The CDR3 has 14 residues. The CDR3 DNA sequence: TGTGCCAGCACTATTCAGAGAGGAAGGCCAGAAGCTTTCTTT. Amino acid sequence: CASTIQRGRPEAFF.

V is TRBV5-1 and J is TRBJ2-7, with D unresolved. Germline values: CDR1 SGHRS, CDR2 YFSETQ. This CDR3 has 14 residues. The V gene lost 4 bases and the J gene lost 4 bases, with 15 bases spanning the gap. The CDR3 here is CASSGGSGYYEQYF. For the CDR3, the DNA is TGCGCCAGCAGCGGTGGATCGGGTTATTACGAGCAGTACTTC.

The rearrangement joins TRBV13 to TRBJ2-3; 11 bases map to TRBD2. J gave up 6 bases and V 3 bases, and 5 bases lay outside the gene matches. The CDR3 is 15 amino acids. Germline loops: CDR1 PRHDT, CDR2 FYEKMQ (reference sequence). The CDR3 is CASSFRTSGLDTQYF. The CDR3 DNA reads as TGTGCCAGCAGCTTCCGGACTAGCGGGTTGGATACGCAGTATTTT.

This clone was recorded a few times. The chain has TRBV28 and TRBJ1-1; D not resolved. Trimming removed 2 bases from V and 0 bases from J, with 10 bases in between. CDR3 size: 15 residues. Looked up from germline, CDR1 is MDHEN and CDR2 is SYDVKM. The CDR3 sequence: CASSLNPGLNTEAFF. For the CDR3, the DNA is TGTGCCAGCAGTTTAAACCCAGGTCTGAACACTGAAGCTTTCTTT.

The sample holds one count of this clone. The chain recombines TRBV6-6 with TRBJ1-4; 7 nucleotides agree with TRBD1. The CDR3 has 15 amino acids. The V gene end was trimmed by 5 bases and the J gene end by 3 bases; junction bases not matched to a gene: 6. CDR1 is MNHNY and CDR2 is SVGAGI in the germline V gene (reference sequence). CDR3: CASSRQGYSNEKLFF. CDR3 coding DNA: TGTGCCAGCAGTCGACAGGGTTATTCTAATGAAAAACTGTTTTTT.

The gene calls are TRBV28 and TRBJ1-2; D is unresolved. CDR1 is MDHEN, CDR2 SYDVKM, per germline. The length of the CDR3 is 14 residues. Trimming cost V 2 bases and J 6 bases, with 13 bases left between them. This CDR3 is CASSLTGIRNGYTF. In nucleotides, the CDR3 is TGTGCCAGCAGTTTAACGGGGATACGAAATGGCTACACCTTC.

The rearrangement uses TRBV19 and TRBJ1-2, with D tentatively TRBD1 (5 bases). The CDR3 covers 16 residues. In germline, CDR1 is LNHDA, CDR2 SQIVND (reference sequence). V was cut by 2 bases and J by 0 bases, with 13 bases left in between. CDR3 bases: TGTGCCAGTAGTATACGAGAGGGACTAACTAACTATGGCTACACCTTC. Translation: CASSIREGLTNYGYTF.

This chain connects TRBV10-3 to TRBJ2-7; the match to TRBD1 covers 9 bases. This CDR3 has 14 residues. V shed 4 bases and J 7 bases; nucleotides not matched to a gene: 8. CDR1 is ENHRY and CDR2 is SYGVKD in the germline V gene. CDR3 sequence reads: CAISARDREGEQYF. The CDR3 DNA is TGTGCCATCAGTGCCCGGGACAGGGAGGGGGAGCAGTACTTC.

The chain recombines TRBV3-1 (or the pseudogene TRBV3-2) with TRBJ2-3; possible D gene TRBD2, 6 bases. V dropped 1 base and J dropped 7 bases, with 9 bases sitting between them. Germline CDR1 LGHDT, CDR2 YNNKEL (reference sequence). The CDR3 extends over 13 amino acids. CDR3 nucleotide sequence: TGTGCCAGCAGCCAAGTACTAGCAAATACGCAGTATTTT. It yields the protein CASSQVLANTQYF.